A single sample gave rise to the 22 T cell receptor beta chains below, sequenced in a study of Graves' ophthalmopathy and Graves' hyperthyroidism. Amplified material comprised TCR beta CDR3 regions derived from RNA transcripts. First-round RT-PCR employed HTBI primers, with a second-round multiplex PCR after it. MiXCR was run by TCRdb on the multiplex PCR reads, yielding one entry per CDR3 protein. Among some 1.1 million distinct CDR3 sequences listed, less than 45% were seen once. Sequenced sample: peripheral blood or thyroid tissue (not recorded which). The receptors come from an adult man with Graves' hyperthyroidism.

This clonotype has only a few counts. This sequence joins TRBV12-3 or TRBV12-4 and TRBJ1-2; 7 nucleotides match TRBD1. Trimming cost V 6 bases and J 3 bases; bases outside gene matches: 7. The CDR3 covers 14 residues. The CDR3 region is CASSQTGIDYGYTF. The CDR3 DNA reads as TGTGCCAGCAGCCAGACAGGGATCGACTATGGCTACACCTTC.

Remarks on this clonotype: A much bigger clone sits one base away, suggesting this may be a read error. V and J are TRBV11-2 and TRBJ2-7; 7 bases align to TRBD1. This CDR3 has 15 residues. After removal of 1 base from V and 3 bases from J, the junction contained 6 bases not matched to a gene. Germline CDR1 SGHAT, CDR2 FQNNGV. The CDR3 region is CASSLGIGGNYEQYF. The DNA for the CDR3 is TGTGCCAGCAGCTTAGGGATAGGGGGCAACTACGAGCAGTACTTC. The full variable domain, with the rest looked up from reference TRBV11-2 and TRBJ2-7, is EAGVAQSPRYKIIEKRQSVAFWCNPISGHATLYWYQQILGQGPKLLIQFQNNGVVDDSQLPKDRFSAERLKGVDSTLKIQPAKLEDSAVYLCASSLGIGGNYEQYFGPGTRLTVT.

There are many counts of this clonotype. The chain employs TRBV29-1 and TRBJ2-5; 9 bases fit TRBD2. J gave up 4 bases and V 3 bases, and 6 bases lay outside the gene matches. CDR3 length: 14 amino acids. Germline V gene sequence: CDR1 SQVTM, CDR2 ANQGSEA. Here the CDR3 DNA reads TGCAGCGTTGAGGGTAGCGGGGGAGGAGAGACCCAGTACTTC. It encodes CSVEGSGGGETQYF.

Comment on this clonotype: One junction end does not reproduce the germline sequence, and a read error may be involved. The chain uses TRBV9 and TRBJ2-7, with D uncertain. This CDR3 region has 14 residues. The germline V gene encodes CDR1 SGDLS and CDR2 YYNGEE. This CDR3 is CASSFSRNSYEQCF. The CDR3 DNA reads TGTGCCAGCAGCTTCTCCCGGAACTCCTACGAGCAGTGCTTC.

The rearrangement links TRBV2 to TRBJ2-2, with D unclear. The CDR3 length is 12 residues. V was cut by 8 bases and J by 6 bases, with 10 bases left in between. Germline CDR1 and CDR2: SNHLY and FYNNEI. DNA for the CDR3: TGTGCCAGCGTTCGCAGCCCCGGGGAGCTGTTTTTT. It encodes CASVRSPGELFF.

The table lists this clonotype with a count of one. A read error may be the cause here, since a much bigger clone is one base away. This chain connects TRBV4-2 to TRBJ1-2; TRBD1 is a possible D gene (6 bases). The V end was cut by 7 bases, the J end by 6 bases, with 21 bases between. Germline values: CDR1 LGHNA, CDR2 YNFKEQ. The CDR3 extends over 15 amino acids. DNA of the CDR3: TGTGCCAGCATGCGGGGGGGCAGGGATGTGGATGGCTACACCTTC. Its translation: CASMRGGRDVDGYTF.

On this clonotype itself: A junction end diverges from the germline sequence, so it may reflect a read error. The rearrangement links TRBV10-3 to TRBJ1-5; possibly TRBD1 for D (5 bases). CDR1 ENHRY and CDR2 SYGVKD come from the germline V gene. The CDR3 is made up of 15 amino acids. CDR3 DNA sequence: TGTGCCAGCAGTGGCGGCTGGGGGAGCAATCAGCCCCAGCATTTT. Its protein is CASSGGWGSNQPQHF.

In this sample, this clonotype turned up many times. The chain has TRBV4-3 and TRBJ1-1; 7 bases match TRBD1. This CDR3 region has 15 residues. V was pared by 0 bases and J by 7 bases, with 8 bases of the junction left unmatched. Germline CDR1 reads LGHNA; CDR2 reads YSLEER. The CDR3 coding sequence is TGCGCCAGCAGCCAAGATAACAGGGGTATCATTGAAGCTTTCTTT. Amino acid sequence: CASSQDNRGIIEAFF.

The sample holds many counts of this clonotype. The chain links TRBV11-2 to TRBJ1-2; the match to TRBD1 covers 9 bases. Germline assignment: CDR1 SGHAT and CDR2 FQNNGV. The length of the CDR3 is 15 residues. V gave up 0 bases and J gave up 8 bases; unmatched junction bases: 7. CDR3 in amino acids: CASSLETGQGIGYTF. The CDR3 nucleotides are TGTGCCAGCAGCTTAGAAACGGGACAGGGAATAGGCTACACCTTC.

With respect to this clonotype: This may arise from a read error, as a much more abundant clone is one base away. The rearrangement joins TRBV6-6 to TRBJ1-2; D might be TRBD1 (5 bases). The CDR3 is 13 residues long. The germline V gene encodes CDR1 MNHNY and CDR2 SVGAGI (reference sequence). This chain's CDR3 is CASSEREGIGDTF. DNA of the CDR3: TGTGCCAGCAGTGAACGGGAGGGGATTGGCGACACCTTC.

This clonotype was detected a few times. A single base separates this from a much larger clone, so it may be a read error. The chain is built from TRBV10-3 and TRBJ2-7; D perhaps matches TRBD2 (5 bases). In germline, CDR1 is ENHRY, CDR2 SYGVKD. The CDR3 contains 13 residues. V was clipped by 4 bases and J by 5 bases, with 12 bases between them. The CDR3 reads CAISGVGEHEQYF. CDR3 coding DNA: TGTGCCATCAGTGGGGTTGGGGAGCACGAGCAGTACTTC.

This clonotype was seen repeatedly, ten times or more. The chain combines TRBV5-1 with TRBJ2-2; D uncertain. V lost 0 bases, J lost 4 bases, and 10 bases lay in between. The germline V gene encodes CDR1 SGHRS and CDR2 YFSETQ. There are 15 residues in the CDR3. Written as DNA, the CDR3 is TGCGCCAGCAGCTTGGATTCCCTGGGCACCGGGGAGCTGTTTTTT. This encodes CASSLDSLGTGELFF. Variable domain in full (rest from reference TRBV5-1 and TRBJ2-2): KAGVTQTPRYLIKTRGQQVTLSCSPISGHRSVSWYQQTPGQGLQFLFEYFSETQRNKGNFPGRFSGRQFSNSRSEMNVSTLELGDSALYLCASSLDSLGTGELFFGEGSRLTVL.

This clonotype appeared a few times. V usage is TRBV6-5 and J usage is TRBJ1-6; TRBD1 is a possible D gene (5 bases). This CDR3 is built from 13 residues. Trimming shortened V by 10 bases and J by 4 bases, and 11 bases separated the two germline ends. Germline V lookup: CDR1 MNHEY, CDR2 SVGAGI. CDR3: CATRGTYNSPLHF. DNA for the CDR3: TGTGCCACCCGGGGGACTTATAATTCACCCCTCCACTTT.

There are a few counts of this clonotype. V gene TRBV12-3 or TRBV12-4 combines with J gene TRBJ2-2; D remains unclear. CDR3 length: 13 amino acids. V was shortened by 2 bases and J by 6 bases, with 7 bases between the two germline ends. The CDR3 sequence: CASSLSTPGELFF. Here the CDR3 DNA reads TGTGCCAGCAGTTTATCTACCCCCGGGGAGCTGTTTTTT.

With respect to this clonotype: An end of the junction differs from the germline gene, which may be a read error. This chain links TRBV5-1 with TRBJ1-1; possible D gene TRBD1, 5 bases. In germline, CDR1 is SGHRS, CDR2 YFSETQ. This CDR3 has 15 residues. The CDR3, as DNA: TGCGCCGGCAGCTTGGGGGTTCGGGCTGGGACTGAAGCTTTCTTT. Its translation: CAGSLGVRAGTEAFF. Full variable domain (missing parts from reference TRBV5-1 and TRBJ1-1): KAGVTQTPRYLIKTRGQQVTLSCSPISGHRSVSWYQQTPGQGLQFLFEYFSETQRNKGNFPGRFSGRQFSNSRSEMNVSTLELGDSALYLCAGSLGVRAGTEAFFGQGTRLTVV.

This sequence joins TRBV6-1 and TRBJ2-7; no clear D gene. CDR1 is MNHNS, CDR2 SASEGT, per germline. The V end lost 10 bases, the J end lost 4 bases, and 14 bases lay between the germline ends. This CDR3 has 12 amino acids. CDR3 DNA sequence: TGTGCCACTATGGGCAGCCGGTACGAGCAGTACTTC. Translated: CATMGSRYEQYF.

This clonotype was seen more than once but under ten times. The chain recombines TRBV10-3 with TRBJ2-7; D may correspond to TRBD1 or TRBD2 (5 bases each). The CDR3 runs 14 residues. V lost 2 bases to trimming and J lost 5 bases, with 13 bases between them. The germline V gene encodes CDR1 ENHRY and CDR2 SYGVKD. This chain's CDR3 is CAISEAVGTHEQYF. The CDR3 bases are TGTGCCATCAGTGAGGCAGTAGGGACCCACGAGCAGTACTTC.

This clonotype came up many times. This sequence joins TRBV2 and TRBJ2-2; 9 nucleotides line up with TRBD1. After removal of 4 bases from V and 3 bases from J, the junction contained 6 bases not matched to a gene. Germline V gene sequence: CDR1 SNHLY, CDR2 FYNNEI. This CDR3 region has 16 residues. CDR3 bases: TGTGCCAGCAGTGGTACCCGGGACAGGGACACCGGGGAGCTGTTTTTT. Residues: CASSGTRDRDTGELFF.

This chain uses TRBV5-5 with TRBJ2-7; D could derive from TRBD1 or TRBD2 (5 bases each). Germline-derived CDR1 and CDR2 are SGHKS and YYEKEE (reference sequence). V was pared by 0 bases and J by 4 bases, with 14 bases between. The CDR3 runs to 15 residues. This CDR3 is CASSLAGTPEYEQYF. Here the CDR3 DNA reads TGTGCCAGCAGCTTGGCCGGGACCCCTGAATACGAGCAGTACTTC. The entire variable domain, with the rest obtained from reference TRBV5-5 and TRBJ2-7, is as follows: DAGVTQSPTHLIKTRGQQVTLRCSPISGHKSVSWYQQVLGQGPQFIFQYYEKEERGRGNFPDRFSARQFPNYSSELNVNALLLGDSALYLCASSLAGTPEYEQYFGPGTRLTVT.

There are a few counts of this clonotype. The chain couples TRBV24-1 to TRBJ2-5; TRBD2 matches at 11 bases. The CDR3 contains 17 residues. CDR1 and CDR2 (germline): KGHDR, SFDVKD. Trimming removed 6 bases from V and 1 base from J; junction bases left unmatched: 9. CDR3 coding DNA: TGTGCCACCAGTACGGGACTAGCGGCAACTCTCCAAGAGACCCAGTACTTC. It encodes CATSTGLAATLQETQYF.

This clonotype appeared many times. The CDR3 coding sequence is TGTGCCAGCAGCTTTGGCCCGACGGGGCCAGGGCAAGAGACCCAGTACTTC. Translation gives CASSFGPTGPGQETQYF. J is TRBJ2-5 and V is TRBV7-9; D may correspond to TRBD1 or TRBD2 (5 bases each). The CDR3 consists of 17 residues. Germline CDR1 and CDR2: SEHNR and FQNEAQ (reference sequence). V was clipped by 3 bases and J by 2 bases, with 19 bases between them.

The table lists this clonotype with a count of one. With a much larger clone just one base away, this may be a read error. This CDR3 fails to terminate in the conserved phenylalanine or tryptophan, so it likely reflects a read error. This chain uses TRBV7-9 with TRBJ2-7, with 8 bases matching TRBD1. CDR1 is SEHNR and CDR2 is FQNEAQ in the germline V gene (reference sequence). Trimming removed 5 bases from V and 2 bases from J; junction bases left unmatched: 8. CDR3 length: 15 residues. CDR3 region: CASSRSGTGAYEQYS. The DNA for the CDR3 is TGTGCCAGCAGCAGGTCCGGGACAGGAGCCTACGAGCAGTACTCC.